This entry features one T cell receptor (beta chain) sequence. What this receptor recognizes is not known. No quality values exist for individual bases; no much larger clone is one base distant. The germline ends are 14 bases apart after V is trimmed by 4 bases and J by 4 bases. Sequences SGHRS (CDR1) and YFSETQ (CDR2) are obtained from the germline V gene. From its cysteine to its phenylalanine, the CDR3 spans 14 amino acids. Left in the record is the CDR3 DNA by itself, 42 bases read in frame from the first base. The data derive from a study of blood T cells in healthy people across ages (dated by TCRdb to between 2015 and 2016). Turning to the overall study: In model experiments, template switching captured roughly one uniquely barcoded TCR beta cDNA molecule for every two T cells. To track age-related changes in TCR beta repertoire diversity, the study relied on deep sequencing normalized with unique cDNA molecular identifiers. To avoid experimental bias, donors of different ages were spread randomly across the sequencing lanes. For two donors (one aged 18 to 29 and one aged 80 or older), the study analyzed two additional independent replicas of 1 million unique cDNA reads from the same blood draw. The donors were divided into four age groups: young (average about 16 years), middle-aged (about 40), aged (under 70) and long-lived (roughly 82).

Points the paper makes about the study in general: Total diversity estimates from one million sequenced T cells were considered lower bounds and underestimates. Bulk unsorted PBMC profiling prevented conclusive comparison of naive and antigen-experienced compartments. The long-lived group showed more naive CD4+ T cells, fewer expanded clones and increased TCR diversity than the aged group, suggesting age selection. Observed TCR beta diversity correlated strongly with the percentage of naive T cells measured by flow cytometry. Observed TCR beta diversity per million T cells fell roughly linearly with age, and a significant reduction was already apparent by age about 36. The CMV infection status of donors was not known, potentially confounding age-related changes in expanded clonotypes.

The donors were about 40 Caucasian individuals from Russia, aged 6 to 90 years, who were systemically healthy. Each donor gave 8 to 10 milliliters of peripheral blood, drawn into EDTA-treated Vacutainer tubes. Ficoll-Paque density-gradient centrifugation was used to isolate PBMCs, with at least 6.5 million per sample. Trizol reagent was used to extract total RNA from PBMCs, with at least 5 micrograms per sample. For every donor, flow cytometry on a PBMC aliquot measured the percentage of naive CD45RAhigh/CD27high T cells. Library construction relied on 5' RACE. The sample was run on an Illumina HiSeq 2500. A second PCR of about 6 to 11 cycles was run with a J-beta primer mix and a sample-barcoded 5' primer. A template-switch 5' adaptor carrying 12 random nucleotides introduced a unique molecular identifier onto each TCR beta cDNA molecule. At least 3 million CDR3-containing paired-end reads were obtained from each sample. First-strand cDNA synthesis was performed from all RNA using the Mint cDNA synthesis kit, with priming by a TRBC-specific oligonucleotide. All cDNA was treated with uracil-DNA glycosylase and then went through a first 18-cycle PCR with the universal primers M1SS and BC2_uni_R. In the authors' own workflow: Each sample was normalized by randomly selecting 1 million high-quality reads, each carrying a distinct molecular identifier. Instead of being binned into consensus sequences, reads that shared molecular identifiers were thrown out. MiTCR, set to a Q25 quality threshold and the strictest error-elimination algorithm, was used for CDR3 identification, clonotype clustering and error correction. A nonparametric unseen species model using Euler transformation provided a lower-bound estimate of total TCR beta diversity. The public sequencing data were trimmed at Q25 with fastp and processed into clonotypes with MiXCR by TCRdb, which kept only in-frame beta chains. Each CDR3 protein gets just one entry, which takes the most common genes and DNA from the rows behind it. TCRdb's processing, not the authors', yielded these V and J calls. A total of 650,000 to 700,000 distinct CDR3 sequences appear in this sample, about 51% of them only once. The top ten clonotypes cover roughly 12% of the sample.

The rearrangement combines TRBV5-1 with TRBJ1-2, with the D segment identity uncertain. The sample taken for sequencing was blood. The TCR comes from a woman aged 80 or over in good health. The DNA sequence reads TGCGCCAGCAGCCTCATCGGGCAGACCTATGGCTACACCTTC. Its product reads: CASSLIGQTYGYTF.